The clone carrying this T cell receptor beta chain occurred a few times. TCRdb ran MiXCR on the PCR reads and lists one entry per CDR3 protein. The sample contains more than 550,000 distinct CDR3 sequences, about 25% of which appear only once. This specimen belongs to a study of molecular identifiers for immune sequencing clone quantification. Germline V gives CDR1 SEHNR, CDR2 FQNEAQ (reference sequence). This CDR3 comprises 14 residues. The germline V and J ends were trimmed by 1 base and 2 bases, with 9 bases remaining between them. The source material was naive CD8+ T cells from blood, with Jurkat cell RNA spiked in. Subset specified: FACS-sorted CD8+CD4-CCR7+CD45RA+ naive T cells. This chain joins TRBV7-9 and TRBJ2-7; no clear D. The clonotype originates from a human donor in good health. Some libraries in this study had Jurkat cell RNA spiked in. The CDR3 region has the DNA TGTGCCAGCAGCTTAGGGATAGCAACCTACGAGCAGTACTTC. Protein: CASSLGIATYEQYF.